Each of the 2 T cell receptor beta chains below was sequenced from the same sample in a study of cytomegalovirus exposure and HLA in healthy donors listed by TCRdb under 2017. Preparation of the library involved the immunoSEQ multiplex PCR assay. The multiplex PCR relied on a mix of 60 forward primers for TCR Vbeta segments and 13 reverse primers for TCR Jbeta segments. Held by TCRdb, this immuneACCESS table contains in-frame sequences only and omits some clones. Under half of the omission traces to an unresolved V gene where checked; the cause of the rest is unknown. Here the sample has more than 95,000 clones; 78% occur a single time. Roughly 5.7% of the sample rests with the top ten. The material sequenced was PBMCs. Every receptor here comes from a male donor in good health and CMV-seronegative.

V gene TRBV29-1 combines with J gene TRBJ2-2; TRBD2 agrees at 13 bases. Germline lookup yields CDR1 SQVTM and CDR2 ANQGSEA. The CDR3 runs 16 residues. J was trimmed by 6 bases and V by 6 bases; bases with no gene match: 10. The CDR3 DNA follows: TGCAGCGTCACGGGACTAGCGGGACTTCCTGCCGGGGAGCTGTTTTTT. This encodes CSVTGLAGLPAGELFF.

This chain links TRBV9 with TRBJ2-5, with TRBD1 matching 9 bases. CDR1 SGDLS and CDR2 YYNGEE come from the germline V gene. The trim removed 4 bases at V and 5 bases at J, leaving 9 bases unmatched. The length of the CDR3 is 15 residues. CDR3 amino acids: CASSTGTGYSETQYF. CDR3 sequence (DNA): TGTGCCAGCAGCACGGGGACAGGGTATAGTGAGACCCAGTACTTC.